Below, 16 T cell receptor beta chains from the same sample are listed, as sequenced in a study of shared clonotypes between healthy human individuals. Repertoires were generated with immunoSEQ multiplex PCR, while TCRdb's copy carries only in-frame clones and drops some. The repertoire holds a few million clones, with more than 85% as singletons. The sequencing sample was made of naive CD4+ T cells from PBMCs. Described subset: CD45RA+ positively selected. The origin of the receptors is a man younger than 35 in good health. Some clones in this sample may be carry-over from other donors' samples.

The genes are TRBV5-1 and TRBJ1-1; D perhaps matches TRBD1 (5 bases). The CDR3 is 15 residues long. Looked up from germline, CDR1 is SGHRS and CDR2 is YFSETQ. V was shortened by 4 bases and J by 5 bases, with 18 bases between the two germline ends. The CDR3 reads CASSKRGGRTTEAFF. The CDR3 nucleotides are TGCGCCAGCAGCAAAAGGGGAGGTCGAACGACTGAAGCTTTCTTT.

The CDR3 region is CASITDRSREKLFF. CDR3 coding DNA: TGTGCCAGCATCACGGACAGATCCCGAGAAAAACTGTTTTTT. This rearrangement joins TRBV28 to TRBJ1-4; a possible D gene is TRBD1 (6 bases). This CDR3 comprises 14 residues. The ends were cut back, 7 bases at V and 8 bases at J, with 17 bases in the middle. The germline gives CDR1 MDHEN, CDR2 SYDVKM.

CDR3 nucleotides: TGTGCCAGCTCCGCGAACCAGGGTGAGGGCTACACCTTC. It yields the protein CASSANQGEGYTF. The chain has TRBV18 and TRBJ1-2, with D possibly TRBD1 on 5 matching bases. This CDR3 region has 13 residues. V lost 6 bases, J lost 8 bases, and 16 bases lay in between. Germline V gives CDR1 KGHSH, CDR2 LQKENI.

The rearrangement links TRBV7-2 to TRBJ2-6; a weak D match, TRBD1 (5 bases). V was clipped by 5 bases and J by 0 bases, with 11 bases between them. The CDR3 is made up of 16 amino acids. Germline assignment: CDR1 SGHTA and CDR2 FQGNSA. The CDR3 bases are TGTGCCAGCAGCGAGAGACAGCTCTCTGGGGCCAACGTCCTGACTTTC. As protein: CASSERQLSGANVLTF.

The V and J genes are TRBV28 and TRBJ2-7; D tentatively fits TRBD1 or TRBD2 (5 bases each). Germline V gene sequence: CDR1 MDHEN, CDR2 SYDVKM. The CDR3 extends over 13 amino acids. V lost 6 bases and J 6 bases, leaving 15 bases between the germline ends. The CDR3 is CASSLAGTGEQYF. For the CDR3, the DNA is TGTGCCAGCAGCCTAGCCGGGACGGGCGAGCAGTACTTC.

The rearrangement links TRBV25-1 to TRBJ1-3; D gene ambiguous. The germline gives CDR1 MGHDK, CDR2 SYGVNS. The V end was cut by 6 bases, the J end by 2 bases, with 11 bases between. The CDR3 sequence is 14 residues long. The CDR3 nucleotides are TGTGCCAGCAGCCGAAACCCCCCTGGAAACACCATATATTTT. As protein: CASSRNPPGNTIYF.

The chain recombines TRBV7-2 with TRBJ2-7; D is unresolved. V was pared by 2 bases and J by 7 bases, with 9 bases between. CDR3 size: 12 residues. Looked up from germline, CDR1 is SGHTA and CDR2 is FQGNSA. CDR3 DNA: TGTGCCAGCAGCTTAAATCGATATGAGCAGTACTTC. Amino acids: CASSLNRYEQYF.

The CDR3, as DNA: TGTGCCAGCAGGCTACACCTGGGGACTGAAGCTTTCTTT. This gives the protein CASRLHLGTEAFF. The chain recombines TRBV6-6 with TRBJ1-1; D remains unclear. The CDR3 runs 13 residues. Germline V gene lookup returns CDR1 MNHNY and CDR2 SVGAGI (reference sequence). The V end lost 6 bases, the J end lost 5 bases, and 13 bases lay between the germline ends.

CDR3 sequence: CASSKAPDRNEQFF. In DNA form, the CDR3 reads TGTGCCAGCTCAAAAGCCCCAGACAGAAACGAGCAGTTCTTC. The chain is built from TRBV18 and TRBJ2-1; tentative D call: TRBD1 (5 bases). Germline CDR1 and CDR2: KGHSH and LQKENI. The CDR3 runs 14 residues. V lost 5 bases and J 10 bases, leaving 18 bases between the germline ends.

This chain connects TRBV7-2 to TRBJ1-4; D is unresolved. The V gene's germline CDR1 is SGHTA and CDR2 FQGNSA. This CDR3 is 15 amino acids long. The V end lost 1 base, the J end lost 6 bases, and 12 bases lay between the germline ends. The CDR3 DNA reads as TGTGCCAGCAGCTTAGGGACCCCCGAGTATGAAAAACTGTTTTTT. Translation gives CASSLGTPEYEKLFF. The whole variable domain, filled in from reference TRBV7-2 and TRBJ1-4, reads GAGVSQSPSNKVTEKGKDVELRCDPISGHTALYWYRQSLGQGLEFLIYFQGNSAPDKSGLPSDRFSAERTGGSVSTLTIQRTQQEDSAVYLCASSLGTPEYEKLFFGSGTQLSVL.

The chain is built from TRBV6-6 and TRBJ1-1; no reliable D call. V was shortened by 8 bases and J by 1 base, with 11 bases between the two germline ends. This CDR3 has 13 amino acids. Germline V gene lookup returns CDR1 MNHNY and CDR2 SVGAGI (reference sequence). The CDR3 loop reads CASSSAGNTEAFF. DNA for the CDR3: TGTGCCAGCTCCTCCGCGGGGAACACTGAAGCTTTCTTT.

V gene TRBV9 combines with J gene TRBJ2-2; 7 bases agree with TRBD1. Germline V gene lookup returns CDR1 SGDLS and CDR2 YYNGEE. With V trimmed by 2 bases and J by 4 bases, 2 bases remained unmatched. This CDR3 has 14 residues. The chain's CDR3 is CASSVRQGTGELFF. The CDR3 DNA sequence: TGTGCCAGCAGCGTTAGACAGGGCACCGGGGAGCTGTTTTTT.

CDR3 coding DNA: TGTGCCAGCAGCTTGCGAGGAATTGGGACGTCTCCTTCCGAGCAGTACTTC. Protein sequence: CASSLRGIGTSPSEQYF. The gene calls are TRBV7-9 and TRBJ2-7, with D perhaps matching TRBD1 or TRBD2 (5 bases each). Germline V gives CDR1 SEHNR, CDR2 FQNEAQ (reference sequence). The CDR3 extends over 17 amino acids. The V and J ends lost 3 bases and 6 bases respectively, with 24 bases between them.

The V call is TRBV10-2, the J call TRBJ2-7; a possible D gene is TRBD1 (5 bases). CDR1 is WSHSY, CDR2 SAAADI, per germline. V was clipped by 5 bases and J by 2 bases, with 10 bases between them. The CDR3 has 13 residues. CDR3 residues: CASSPQVAYEQYF. As DNA, the CDR3 is TGCGCCAGCAGTCCACAGGTAGCCTACGAGCAGTACTTC.

In the case of this clone: The sample carries other DNA sequences with the same CDR3. The V gene is TRBV5-1, the J gene TRBJ1-4; unclear D gene. The CDR3 length is 15 residues. Per germline, CDR1 SGHRS and CDR2 YFSETQ. The V end was cut by 1 base, the J end by 0 bases, with 7 bases between. DNA for the CDR3: TGCGCCAGCAGCTTGCTGGGGACAACTAATGAAAAACTGTTTTTT. Translated: CASSLLGTTNEKLFF.

The rearrangement joins TRBV11-2 to TRBJ2-1; maybe TRBD2 (6 bases). Germline CDR1 and CDR2: SGHAT and FQNNGV. V was trimmed by 3 bases and J by 2 bases, leaving 20 bases between them. The CDR3 is 18 amino acids. CDR3 amino acids: CASSLWRGGTGTYNEQFF. The CDR3 bases are TGTGCCAGCAGCTTGTGGCGAGGCGGGACTGGAACCTACAATGAGCAGTTCTTC.